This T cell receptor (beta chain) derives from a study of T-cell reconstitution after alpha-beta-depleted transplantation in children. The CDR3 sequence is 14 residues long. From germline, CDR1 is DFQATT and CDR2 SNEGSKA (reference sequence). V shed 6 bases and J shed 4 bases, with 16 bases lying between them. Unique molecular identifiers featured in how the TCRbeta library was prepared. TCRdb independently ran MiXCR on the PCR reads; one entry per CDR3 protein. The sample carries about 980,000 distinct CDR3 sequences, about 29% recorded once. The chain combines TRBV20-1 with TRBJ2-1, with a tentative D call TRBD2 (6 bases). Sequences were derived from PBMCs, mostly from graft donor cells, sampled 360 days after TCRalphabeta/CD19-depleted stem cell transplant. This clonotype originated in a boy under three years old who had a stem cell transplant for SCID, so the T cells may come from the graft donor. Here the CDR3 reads CSATSGTQYNEQFF. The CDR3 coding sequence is TGCAGTGCGACGTCCGGGACTCAGTACAATGAGCAGTTCTTC.